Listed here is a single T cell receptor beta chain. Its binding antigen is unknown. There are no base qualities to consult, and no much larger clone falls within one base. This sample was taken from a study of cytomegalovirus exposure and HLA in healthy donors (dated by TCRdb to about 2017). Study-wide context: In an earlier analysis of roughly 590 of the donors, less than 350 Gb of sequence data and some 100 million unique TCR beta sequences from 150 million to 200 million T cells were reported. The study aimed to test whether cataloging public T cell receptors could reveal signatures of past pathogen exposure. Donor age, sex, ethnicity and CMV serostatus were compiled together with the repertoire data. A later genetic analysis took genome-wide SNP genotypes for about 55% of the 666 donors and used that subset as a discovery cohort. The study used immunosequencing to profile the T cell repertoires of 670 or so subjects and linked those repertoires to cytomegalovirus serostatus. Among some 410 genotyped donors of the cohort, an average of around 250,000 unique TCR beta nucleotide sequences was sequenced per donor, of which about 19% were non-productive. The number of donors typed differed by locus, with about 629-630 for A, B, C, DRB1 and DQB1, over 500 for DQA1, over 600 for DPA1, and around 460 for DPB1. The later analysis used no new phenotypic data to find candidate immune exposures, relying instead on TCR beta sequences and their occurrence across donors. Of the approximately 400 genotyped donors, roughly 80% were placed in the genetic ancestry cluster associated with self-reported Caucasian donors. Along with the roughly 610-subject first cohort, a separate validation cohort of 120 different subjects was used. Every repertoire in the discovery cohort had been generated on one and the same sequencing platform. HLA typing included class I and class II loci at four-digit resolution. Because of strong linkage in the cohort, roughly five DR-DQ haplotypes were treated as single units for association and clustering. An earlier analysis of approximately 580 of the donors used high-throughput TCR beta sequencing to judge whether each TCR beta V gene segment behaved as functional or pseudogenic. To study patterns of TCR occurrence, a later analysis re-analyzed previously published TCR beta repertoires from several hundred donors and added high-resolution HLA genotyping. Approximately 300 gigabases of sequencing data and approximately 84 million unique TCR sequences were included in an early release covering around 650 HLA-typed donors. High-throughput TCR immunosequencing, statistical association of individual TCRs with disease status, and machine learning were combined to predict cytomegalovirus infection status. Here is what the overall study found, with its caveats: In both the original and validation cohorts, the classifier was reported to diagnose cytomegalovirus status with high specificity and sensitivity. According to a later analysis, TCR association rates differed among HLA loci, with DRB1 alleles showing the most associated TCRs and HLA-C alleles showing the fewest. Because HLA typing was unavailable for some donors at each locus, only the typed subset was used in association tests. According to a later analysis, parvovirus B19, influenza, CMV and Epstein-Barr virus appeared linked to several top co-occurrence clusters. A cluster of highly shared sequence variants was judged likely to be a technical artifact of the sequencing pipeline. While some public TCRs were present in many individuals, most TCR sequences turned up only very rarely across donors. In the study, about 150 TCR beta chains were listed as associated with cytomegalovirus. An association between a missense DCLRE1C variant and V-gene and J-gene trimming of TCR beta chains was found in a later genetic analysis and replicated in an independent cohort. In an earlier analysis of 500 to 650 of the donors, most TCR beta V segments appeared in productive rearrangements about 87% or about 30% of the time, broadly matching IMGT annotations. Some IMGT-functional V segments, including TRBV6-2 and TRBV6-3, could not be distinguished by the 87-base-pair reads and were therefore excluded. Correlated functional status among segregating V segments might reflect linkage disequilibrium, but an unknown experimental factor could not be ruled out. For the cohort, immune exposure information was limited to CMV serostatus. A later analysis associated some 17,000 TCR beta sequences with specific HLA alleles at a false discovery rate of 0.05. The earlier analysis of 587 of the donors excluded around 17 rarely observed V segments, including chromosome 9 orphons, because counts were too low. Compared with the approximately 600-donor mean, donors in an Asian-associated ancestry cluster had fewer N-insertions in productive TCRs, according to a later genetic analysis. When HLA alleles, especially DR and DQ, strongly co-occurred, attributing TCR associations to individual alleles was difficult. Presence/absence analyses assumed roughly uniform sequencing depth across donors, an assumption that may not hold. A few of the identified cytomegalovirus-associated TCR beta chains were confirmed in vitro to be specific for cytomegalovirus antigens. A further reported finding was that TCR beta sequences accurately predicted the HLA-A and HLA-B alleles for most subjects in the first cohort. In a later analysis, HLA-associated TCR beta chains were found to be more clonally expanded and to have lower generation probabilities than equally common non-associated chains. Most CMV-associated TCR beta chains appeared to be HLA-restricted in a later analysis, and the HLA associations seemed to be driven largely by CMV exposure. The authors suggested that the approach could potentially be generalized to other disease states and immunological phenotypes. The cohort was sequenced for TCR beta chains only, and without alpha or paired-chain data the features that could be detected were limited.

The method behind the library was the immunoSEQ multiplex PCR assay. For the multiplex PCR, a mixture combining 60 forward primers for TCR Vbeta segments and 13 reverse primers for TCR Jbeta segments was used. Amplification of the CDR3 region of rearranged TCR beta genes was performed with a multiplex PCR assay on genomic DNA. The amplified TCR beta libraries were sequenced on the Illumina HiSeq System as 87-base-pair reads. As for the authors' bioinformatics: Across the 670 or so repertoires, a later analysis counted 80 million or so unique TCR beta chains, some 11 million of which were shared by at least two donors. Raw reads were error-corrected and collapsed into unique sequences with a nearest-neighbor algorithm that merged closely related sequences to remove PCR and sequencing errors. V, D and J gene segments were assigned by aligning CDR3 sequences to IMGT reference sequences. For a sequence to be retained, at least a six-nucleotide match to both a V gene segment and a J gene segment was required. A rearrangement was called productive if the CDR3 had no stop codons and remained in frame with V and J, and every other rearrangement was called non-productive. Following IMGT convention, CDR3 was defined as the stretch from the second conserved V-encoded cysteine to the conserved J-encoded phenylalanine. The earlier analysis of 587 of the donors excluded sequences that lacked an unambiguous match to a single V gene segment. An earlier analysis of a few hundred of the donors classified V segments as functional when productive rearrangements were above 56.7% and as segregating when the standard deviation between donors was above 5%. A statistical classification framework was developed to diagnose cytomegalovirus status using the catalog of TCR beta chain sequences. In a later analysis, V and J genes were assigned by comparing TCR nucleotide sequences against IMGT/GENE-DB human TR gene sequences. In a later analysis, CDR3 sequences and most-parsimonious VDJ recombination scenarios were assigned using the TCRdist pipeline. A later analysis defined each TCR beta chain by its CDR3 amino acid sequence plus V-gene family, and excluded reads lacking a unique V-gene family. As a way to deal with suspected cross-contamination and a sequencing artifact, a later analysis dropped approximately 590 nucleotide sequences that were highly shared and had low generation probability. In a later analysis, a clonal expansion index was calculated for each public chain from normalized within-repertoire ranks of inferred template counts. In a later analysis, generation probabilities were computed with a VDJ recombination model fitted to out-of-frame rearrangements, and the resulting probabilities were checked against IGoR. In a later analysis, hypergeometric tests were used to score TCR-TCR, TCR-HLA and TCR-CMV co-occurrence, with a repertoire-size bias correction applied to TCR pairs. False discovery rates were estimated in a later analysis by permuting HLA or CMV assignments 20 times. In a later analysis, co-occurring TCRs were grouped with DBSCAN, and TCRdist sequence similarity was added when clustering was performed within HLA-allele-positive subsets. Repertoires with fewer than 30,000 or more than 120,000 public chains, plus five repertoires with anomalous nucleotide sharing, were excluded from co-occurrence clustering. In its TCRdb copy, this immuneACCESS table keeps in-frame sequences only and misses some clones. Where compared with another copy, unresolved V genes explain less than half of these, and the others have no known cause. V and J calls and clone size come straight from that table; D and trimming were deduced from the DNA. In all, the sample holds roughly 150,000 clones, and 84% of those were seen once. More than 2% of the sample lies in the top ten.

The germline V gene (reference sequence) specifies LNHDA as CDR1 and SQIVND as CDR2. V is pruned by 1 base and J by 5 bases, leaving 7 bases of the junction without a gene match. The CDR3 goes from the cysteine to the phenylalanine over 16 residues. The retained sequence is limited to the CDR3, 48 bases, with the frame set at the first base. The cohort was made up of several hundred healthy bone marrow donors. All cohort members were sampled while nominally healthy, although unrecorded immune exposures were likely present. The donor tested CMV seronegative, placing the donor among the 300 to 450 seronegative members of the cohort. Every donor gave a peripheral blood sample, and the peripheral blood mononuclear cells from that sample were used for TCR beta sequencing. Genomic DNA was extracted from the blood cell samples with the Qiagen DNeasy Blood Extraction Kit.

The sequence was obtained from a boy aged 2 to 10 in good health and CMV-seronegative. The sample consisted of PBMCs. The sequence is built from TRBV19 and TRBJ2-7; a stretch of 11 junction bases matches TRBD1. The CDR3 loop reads CASSIGLVGQGDEQYF. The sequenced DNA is TGTGCCAGTAGTATAGGTCTGGTGGGACAGGGGGACGAGCAGTACTTC.